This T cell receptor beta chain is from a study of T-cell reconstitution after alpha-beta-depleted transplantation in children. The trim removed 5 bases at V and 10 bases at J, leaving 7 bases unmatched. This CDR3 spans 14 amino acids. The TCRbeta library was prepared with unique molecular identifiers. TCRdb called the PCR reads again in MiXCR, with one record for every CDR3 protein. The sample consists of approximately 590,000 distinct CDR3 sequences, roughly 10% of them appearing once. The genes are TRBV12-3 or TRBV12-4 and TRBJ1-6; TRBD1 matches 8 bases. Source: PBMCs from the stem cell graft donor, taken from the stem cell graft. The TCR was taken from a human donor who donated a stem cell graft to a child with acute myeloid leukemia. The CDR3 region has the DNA TGTGCCAGCAGTGAGACAGGGGAAATATCACCCCTCCACTTT. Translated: CASSETGEISPLHF.